These T cell receptor beta chains were read from a single sample in a study of T cell repertoires in cytomegalovirus infection. The antigens for these receptors are not known. Using its own MiXCR run on the reads, TCRdb lists one record per CDR3 protein. The data show approximately 100,000 distinct CDR3 sequences, about 28% seen once. Specimen: CD8+ T cells from cultured PBMCs, collected from culture after CMV antigen stimulation. These receptors originate from a human donor in good health (CMV status not recorded). Some clones in this sample may be carry-over from other donors' samples. CDR3s include the opening cysteine and the closing phenylalanine or tryptophan. Fields, in order: D gene, J gene, V gene, clone size, CDR3 protein, CDR3 DNA. The D gene is left open where the match is weak. Size is stated for part of the rows, as once, few or many counts, or as a class when the clone is expanded.

D gene: .
J gene: TRBJ2-5
V gene: TRBV6-1
clone size: few
CDR3 protein: CASSEEDDFRETQYF
CDR3 DNA: TGTGCCAGCAGTGAAGAGGACGATTTTCGGGAGACCCAGTACTTC

D gene: .
J gene: TRBJ2-7
V gene: TRBV20-1
clone size: .
CDR3 protein: CSAPVGGGLNEQYF
CDR3 DNA: TGCAGTGCCCCTGTGGGGGGGGGCCTTAACGAGCAGTACTTC

D gene: TRBD2
J gene: TRBJ2-5
V gene: TRBV2
clone size: few
CDR3 protein: CASSEDPGGQETQYF
CDR3 DNA: TGTGCCAGCAGTGAAGATCCGGGGGGACAAGAGACCCAGTACTTC

D gene: .
J gene: TRBJ1-2
V gene: TRBV2
clone size: .
CDR3 protein: CASSDPQVLGGYTF
CDR3 DNA: TGTGCCAGCAGTGACCCTCAGGTGCTGGGTGGCTACACCTTC

D gene: .
J gene: TRBJ2-5
V gene: TRBV11-2
clone size: .
CDR3 protein: CASRAGDRETQYF
CDR3 DNA: TGTGCCAGCAGGGCAGGGGATCGAGAGACCCAGTACTTC

D gene: TRBD1
J gene: TRBJ2-2
V gene: TRBV6-2/TRBV6-3
clone size: few
CDR3 protein: CASSHRDRGFSTGELFF
CDR3 DNA: TGTGCCAGCAGTCACCGGGACAGGGGTTTCAGCACCGGGGAGCTGTTTTTT

D gene: .
J gene: TRBJ1-2
V gene: TRBV27
clone size: .
CDR3 protein: CASSQSLWVTGRDGYTF
CDR3 DNA: TGTGCCAGCAGTCAAAGTTTATGGGTAACGGGCCGGGATGGCTACACCTTC

D gene: TRBD1
J gene: TRBJ1-4
V gene: TRBV7-9
clone size: .
CDR3 protein: CASSNRGEGEKLFF
CDR3 DNA: TGTGCCAGCAGTAACAGGGGGGAAGGTGAAAAACTGTTTTTT

D gene: .
J gene: TRBJ1-2
V gene: TRBV7-2
clone size: many
CDR3 protein: CASSPLRRGLNYGYTF
CDR3 DNA: TGTGCCAGCAGCCCCCTACGCAGGGGACTCAACTATGGCTACACCTTC

D gene: .
J gene: TRBJ2-7
V gene: TRBV7-6
clone size: .
CDR3 protein: CASSSDSNYYEQYF
CDR3 DNA: TGTGCCAGCAGCTCGGACAGTAACTACTACGAGCAGTACTTC

D gene: TRBD1
J gene: TRBJ1-2
V gene: TRBV5-5
clone size: many
CDR3 protein: CASSLGTGDLNYGYTF
CDR3 DNA: TGTGCCAGCAGCTTGGGGACAGGGGACCTCAACTATGGCTACACCTTC

D gene: .
J gene: TRBJ2-7
V gene: TRBV7-8
clone size: .
CDR3 protein: CASSIGTGYEQYF
CDR3 DNA: TGTGCCAGCAGCATCGGGACCGGCTACGAGCAGTACTTC

D gene: TRBD1
J gene: TRBJ2-5
V gene: TRBV7-9
clone size: few
CDR3 protein: CASSHGQGQETQYF
CDR3 DNA: TGTGCCAGCAGCCATGGACAGGGCCAAGAGACCCAGTACTTC

D gene: .
J gene: TRBJ1-1
V gene: TRBV27
clone size: .
CDR3 protein: CASIKGPHEAFF
CDR3 DNA: TGTGCCAGCATAAAGGGGCCCCATGAAGCTTTCTTT

D gene: TRBD1
J gene: TRBJ2-1
V gene: TRBV12-3/TRBV12-4
clone size: .
CDR3 protein: CASRPGPGQEEFF
CDR3 DNA: TGTGCCAGCAGACCCGGGCCGGGACAGGAGGAGTTCTTC

D gene: .
J gene: TRBJ1-1
V gene: TRBV27
clone size: .
CDR3 protein: CASSPRRVSTEAFF
CDR3 DNA: TGTGCCAGCAGTCCACGCCGGGTGAGCACTGAAGCTTTCTTT

D gene: .
J gene: TRBJ2-5
V gene: TRBV28
clone size: .
CDR3 protein: CASSGSGAEETQYF
CDR3 DNA: TGTGCCAGCAGTGGGTCAGGGGCAGAGGAGACCCAGTACTTC

D gene: .
J gene: TRBJ2-3
V gene: TRBV7-9
clone size: many
CDR3 protein: CASSPRRTESTDTQYF
CDR3 DNA: TGTGCCAGCAGCCCTCGGCGGACAGAAAGCACAGATACGCAGTATTTT

D gene: .
J gene: TRBJ1-1
V gene: TRBV7-9
clone size: few
CDR3 protein: CASSLPWTEAFF
CDR3 DNA: TGTGCCAGCAGCTTACCCTGGACTGAAGCTTTCTTT

D gene: .
J gene: TRBJ2-7
V gene: TRBV3-1
clone size: .
CDR3 protein: CASSQGTASYEQYF
CDR3 DNA: TGCGCCAGCAGCCAAGGGACGGCCTCCTACGAGCAGTACTTC

D gene: TRBD1
J gene: TRBJ1-1
V gene: TRBV3-1
clone size: many
CDR3 protein: CASSARAGGYTEAFF
CDR3 DNA: TGTGCCAGCAGCGCCCGTGCAGGGGGATATACTGAAGCTTTCTTT

D gene: TRBD2
J gene: TRBJ2-1
V gene: TRBV19
clone size: many
CDR3 protein: CASSTSGVYTYNEQFF
CDR3 DNA: TGTGCCAGTAGTACTAGCGGGGTCTACACCTACAATGAGCAGTTCTTC

D gene: TRBD1
J gene: TRBJ1-4
V gene: TRBV9
clone size: .
CDR3 protein: CASSEYTGTGGGKLFF
CDR3 DNA: TGTGCCAGCAGCGAGTATACCGGGACAGGGGGCGGAAAACTGTTTTTT

D gene: .
J gene: TRBJ2-2
V gene: TRBV7-1
clone size: .
CDR3 protein: CASSEQGGGADGELFF
CDR3 DNA: TGTGCCAGCAGCGAACAGGGAGGGGGCGCGGACGGGGAGCTGTTTTTT

D gene: TRBD1
J gene: TRBJ1-2
V gene: TRBV9
clone size: .
CDR3 protein: CASSAGTVNYGYTF
CDR3 DNA: TGTGCCAGCAGCGCGGGGACAGTTAACTATGGCTACACCTTC

D gene: TRBD2
J gene: TRBJ2-1
V gene: TRBV20-1
clone size: many
CDR3 protein: CSARALAGDDNEQFF
CDR3 DNA: TGCAGTGCTAGAGCTCTAGCGGGGGACGACAATGAGCAGTTCTTC

D gene: .
J gene: TRBJ2-1
V gene: TRBV6-6
clone size: once
CDR3 protein: CASISGGHEQFF
CDR3 DNA: TGTGCCAGCATATCAGGGGGGCATGAGCAGTTCTTC

D gene: .
J gene: TRBJ1-1
V gene: TRBV7-9
clone size: few
CDR3 protein: CASSLNSINTEAFF
CDR3 DNA: TGTGCCAGCAGCTTAAATTCGATAAACACTGAAGCTTTCTTT

D gene: TRBD1
J gene: TRBJ2-4
V gene: TRBV6-1
clone size: many
CDR3 protein: CASRGIDRGPKNIQYF
CDR3 DNA: TGTGCCAGCAGGGGGATCGACAGGGGCCCTAAAAACATTCAGTACTTC

D gene: .
J gene: TRBJ1-4
V gene: TRBV30
clone size: few
CDR3 protein: CAWNKGYNEKLFF
CDR3 DNA: TGTGCCTGGAATAAGGGGTATAATGAAAAACTGTTTTTT

D gene: .
J gene: TRBJ2-1
V gene: TRBV12-3/TRBV12-4
clone size: .
CDR3 protein: CASSLTSHEQFF
CDR3 DNA: TGTGCCAGCAGTTTAACATCCCATGAGCAGTTCTTC

D gene: .
J gene: TRBJ2-2
V gene: TRBV6-5
clone size: .
CDR3 protein: CASSYSPAGAGELFF
CDR3 DNA: TGTGCCAGCAGTTACTCTCCAGCCGGGGCGGGGGAGCTGTTTTTT

D gene: .
J gene: TRBJ1-2
V gene: TRBV7-4
clone size: .
CDR3 protein: CASSSPSIYGYTF
CDR3 DNA: TGTGCCAGCAGCTCCCCGTCAATCTATGGCTACACCTTC

D gene: TRBD1
J gene: TRBJ1-1
V gene: TRBV20-1
clone size: .
CDR3 protein: CSARTGSAEAFF
CDR3 DNA: TGCAGTGCTCGGACAGGGAGTGCTGAAGCTTTCTTT

D gene: .
J gene: TRBJ1-5
V gene: TRBV20-1
clone size: few
CDR3 protein: CSAPREDRIDGVSNQPQHF
CDR3 DNA: TGCAGTGCTCCAAGGGAGGACAGAATCGACGGAGTATCCAATCAGCCCCAGCATTTT

D gene: .
J gene: TRBJ1-5
V gene: TRBV7-8
clone size: many
CDR3 protein: CASSPIRGEVSNQPQHF
CDR3 DNA: TGTGCCAGCAGCCCCATAAGGGGGGAAGTTAGCAATCAGCCCCAGCATTTT

D gene: .
J gene: TRBJ2-1
V gene: TRBV19
clone size: .
CDR3 protein: CASSIGSGYEQFF
CDR3 DNA: TGTGCCAGTAGTATCGGTAGTGGTTATGAGCAGTTCTTC

D gene: .
J gene: TRBJ2-7
V gene: TRBV7-6
clone size: .
CDR3 protein: CASSSTEKGYEQYF
CDR3 DNA: TGTGCCAGCAGCTCGACCGAGAAAGGCTACGAGCAGTACTTC

D gene: .
J gene: TRBJ2-1
V gene: TRBV7-9
clone size: few
CDR3 protein: CASSLVRNNEQFF
CDR3 DNA: TGTGCCAGCAGCTTAGTCAGAAACAATGAGCAGTTCTTC

D gene: .
J gene: TRBJ2-1
V gene: TRBV28
clone size: .
CDR3 protein: CASKGPGMGSYNEQFF
CDR3 DNA: TGTGCCAGCAAGGGACCGGGAATGGGCTCCTACAATGAGCAGTTCTTC

D gene: .
J gene: TRBJ1-1
V gene: TRBV20-1
clone size: .
CDR3 protein: CSARAGTEAFF
CDR3 DNA: TGCAGTGCTAGAGCCGGCACTGAAGCTTTCTTT

D gene: .
J gene: TRBJ1-5
V gene: TRBV20-1
clone size: few
CDR3 protein: CSARDCGRGCNQPQHF
CDR3 DNA: TGCAGTGCTAGAGATTGCGGTAGAGGCTGCAATCAGCCCCAGCATTTT

D gene: TRBD2
J gene: TRBJ2-1
V gene: TRBV6-5
clone size: few
CDR3 protein: CASSYLAGGDEQFF
CDR3 DNA: TGTGCCAGCAGTTACCTAGCGGGGGGCGATGAGCAGTTCTTC

D gene: .
J gene: TRBJ2-1
V gene: TRBV5-4
clone size: .
CDR3 protein: CASSPGQGTYNEQFF
CDR3 DNA: TGTGCCAGCAGCCCTGGCCAGGGAACCTACAATGAGCAGTTCTTC

D gene: .
J gene: TRBJ2-1
V gene: TRBV7-8
clone size: many
CDR3 protein: CASSPVGGQNPTGSYNEQFF
CDR3 DNA: TGTGCCAGCAGCCCTGTGGGGGGACAAAATCCCACGGGCTCCTACAATGAGCAGTTCTTC

D gene: .
J gene: TRBJ2-1
V gene: TRBV12-3/TRBV12-4
clone size: .
CDR3 protein: CASSPHVVSSYNEQFF
CDR3 DNA: TGTGCCAGCAGTCCCCACGTAGTAAGCTCCTACAATGAGCAGTTCTTC

D gene: .
J gene: TRBJ1-1
V gene: TRBV2
clone size: few
CDR3 protein: CASSEGLGWKTEAFF
CDR3 DNA: TGTGCCAGCAGTGAAGGGTTAGGGTGGAAAACTGAAGCTTTCTTT

D gene: TRBD2
J gene: TRBJ2-1
V gene: TRBV9
clone size: once
CDR3 protein: CASSPGGTSVYNEQFF
CDR3 DNA: TGTGCCAGCTCCCCGGGGGGGACTAGCGTCTACAATGAGCAGTTCTTC

D gene: TRBD1
J gene: TRBJ2-7
V gene: TRBV6-1
clone size: many
CDR3 protein: CASSFGTAYEQYF
CDR3 DNA: TGTGCCAGCAGCTTTGGGACAGCCTACGAGCAGTACTTC

D gene: .
J gene: TRBJ2-7
V gene: TRBV6-2/TRBV6-3
clone size: .
CDR3 protein: CASSYSLGHGDYEQYF
CDR3 DNA: TGTGCCAGCAGTTACTCGCTTGGACACGGCGACTACGAGCAGTACTTC

D gene: .
J gene: TRBJ2-1
V gene: TRBV2
clone size: few
CDR3 protein: CASSQTNLNNEQFF
CDR3 DNA: TGTGCCAGCAGCCAGACTAATTTAAACAATGAGCAGTTCTTC

D gene: TRBD1
J gene: TRBJ1-4
V gene: TRBV6-5
clone size: few
CDR3 protein: CASSYRDRGLYEKLFF
CDR3 DNA: TGTGCCAGCAGTTACCGGGACAGGGGGCTTTACGAAAAACTGTTTTTT

D gene: .
J gene: TRBJ1-1
V gene: TRBV14
clone size: many
CDR3 protein: CASSQDPNTEAFF
CDR3 DNA: TGTGCCAGCAGCCAAGATCCAAACACTGAAGCTTTCTTT

D gene: .
J gene: TRBJ2-7
V gene: TRBV11-1
clone size: few
CDR3 protein: CASSLTDPYEQYF
CDR3 DNA: TGTGCCAGCAGCCTGACAGATCCCTACGAGCAGTACTTC

D gene: .
J gene: TRBJ1-1
V gene: TRBV12-3/TRBV12-4
clone size: many
CDR3 protein: CASSLDPPGLSVAEAFF
CDR3 DNA: TGTGCCAGCAGTTTAGATCCTCCCGGGTTGTCGGTAGCTGAAGCTTTCTTT